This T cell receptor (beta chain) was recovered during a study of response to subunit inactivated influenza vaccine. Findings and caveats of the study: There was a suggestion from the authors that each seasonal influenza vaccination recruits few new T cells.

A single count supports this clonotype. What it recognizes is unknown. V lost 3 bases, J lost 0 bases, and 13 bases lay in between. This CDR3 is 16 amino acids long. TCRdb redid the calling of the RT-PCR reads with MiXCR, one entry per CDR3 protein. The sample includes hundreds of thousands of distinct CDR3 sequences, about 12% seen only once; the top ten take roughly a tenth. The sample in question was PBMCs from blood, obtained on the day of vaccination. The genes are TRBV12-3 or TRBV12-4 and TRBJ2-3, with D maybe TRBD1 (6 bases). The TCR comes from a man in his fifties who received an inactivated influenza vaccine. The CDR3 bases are TGTGCCAGCAGTTTGGGTACAGGGCTAAGCACAGATACGCAGTATTTT. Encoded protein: CASSLGTGLSTDTQYF.